Each of the 19 T cell receptor beta chains below was sequenced from the same sample in a study of blood T cell repertoires in COVID-19. The data were produced by immunoSEQ multiplex PCR, yet TCRdb's version contains in-frame clones alone and is incomplete. In the table there are about 150,000 clones, almost 85% of which are singletons. Input material: peripheral blood. Every receptor here comes from a woman of 80 years or more with COVID-19, enrolled during active disease.

Concerning this clone: Germline is not matched at one junction end, which may reflect a read error. This rearrangement joins TRBV11-2 to TRBJ2-6; D unresolved. The CDR3 has 16 residues. Per germline, CDR1 SGHAT and CDR2 FQNNGV. This chain's CDR3 is CTSSLRDISGANVLTF. The CDR3 bases are TGTACCAGCAGCTTAAGAGACATCTCTGGGGCCAACGTCCTGACTTTC.

The gene calls are TRBV5-1 and TRBJ2-1; TRBD2 aligns across 15 bases. With V trimmed by 4 bases and J by 9 bases, 17 bases remained unmatched. This CDR3 has 19 residues. Germline lookup yields CDR1 SGHRS and CDR2 YFSETQ. The DNA for the CDR3 is TGCGCCAGCAGCCCGTCCGGGACTAGCGGGAGGCTATCCAGTGTTGAGCAGTTCTTC. Its protein product is CASSPSGTSGRLSSVEQFF.

J is TRBJ2-2 and V is TRBV5-1; D remains unclear. There are 15 residues in the CDR3. With 4 bases removed from V and 3 bases from J, the gap between germline ends came to 13 bases. CDR1 is SGHRS, CDR2 YFSETQ, per germline. The CDR3 DNA is TGCGCCAGCAGCATGCCCGAACAGCACACCGGGGAGCTGTTTTTT. Its translation is CASSMPEQHTGELFF.

The rearrangement joins TRBV4-2 to TRBJ2-3; 7 bases map to TRBD1. The CDR3 runs 14 residues. Germline CDR1 reads LGHNA; CDR2 reads YNFKEQ. The J segment lost 4 bases and the V segment lost 3 bases, leaving 4 bases of the junction unmatched. CDR3 bases: TGTGCCAGCAGCCACACCGACAGGGCAGATACGCAGTATTTT. Its protein product is CASSHTDRADTQYF.

J is TRBJ2-1 and V is TRBV6-1, with 8 bases matching TRBD1. With 3 bases clipped from V and 3 bases from J, the junction kept 4 bases outside the gene matches. The CDR3 sequence is 15 residues long. Germline CDR1 and CDR2: MNHNS and SASEGT. As DNA, the CDR3 is TGTGCCAGCAGTGACCCCGGGACAGGCTACAATGAGCAGTTCTTC. It translates to CASSDPGTGYNEQFF.

The chain recombines TRBV7-2 with TRBJ1-6; D uncertain. This CDR3 has 15 residues. Trimming left V 1 base short and J 11 bases short, with 15 bases between. CDR1 and CDR2 (germline): SGHTA, FQGNSA. This CDR3 reads CASSLGPGSMAPLHF. The CDR3 coding sequence is TGTGCCAGCAGCTTAGGGCCAGGTTCTATGGCACCCCTCCACTTT.

This chain uses TRBV7-2 with TRBJ1-2, with D hard to call. Germline-derived CDR1 and CDR2 are SGHTA and FQGNSA. The CDR3 sequence is 13 residues long. With 2 bases removed from V and 5 bases from J, the gap between germline ends came to 9 bases. The CDR3 here is CASSLQIIYGYTF. CDR3 DNA: TGTGCCAGCAGCTTACAGATAATATATGGCTACACCTTC.

The V call is TRBV2, the J call TRBJ2-1; D is undetermined. The CDR3 is made up of 11 amino acids. V was pared by 5 bases and J by 8 bases, with 7 bases between. Germline values: CDR1 SNHLY, CDR2 FYNNEI. The CDR3 DNA sequence: TGTGCCAGCAGTATCGTAGATGAGCAGTTCTTC. Translating gives CASSIVDEQFF.

The rearrangement joins TRBV27 to TRBJ1-5, with D uncertain. Germline lookup yields CDR1 MNHEY and CDR2 SMNVEV (reference sequence). This CDR3 has 13 residues. V lost 6 bases and J lost 5, with 11 bases in between. As DNA, the CDR3 is TGTGCCAGCAGCATTCGGAGGGATCAGCCCCAGCATTTT. Translating it yields CASSIRRDQPQHF.

The chain carries TRBV19 and TRBJ1-2, with no clear D. From germline, CDR1 is LNHDA and CDR2 SQIVND (reference sequence). The CDR3 is 15 amino acids. Trimming removed 3 bases at V and 5 bases at J, with 16 bases between. The CDR3 coding sequence is TGTGCCAGTAGTATCCCTCAGACTTCTAGGTATGGCTACACCTTC. It specifies CASSIPQTSRYGYTF.

The table lists this clone with a count of one. The J gene is TRBJ1-2, the V gene TRBV9; a possible D gene is TRBD1 (6 bases). Germline-derived CDR1 and CDR2 are SGDLS and YYNGEE. Trimming removed 7 bases from V and 5 bases from J, with 12 bases in between. This CDR3 region has 12 residues. CDR3 DNA sequence: TGTGCCAGCGAAGGGCAGGGGTATGGCTACACCTTC. This encodes CASEGQGYGYTF.

V usage is TRBV18 and J usage is TRBJ2-3; 11 positions match TRBD2. Germline-derived CDR1 and CDR2 are KGHSH and LQKENI. Trimming cost V 4 bases and J 4 bases; bases outside gene matches: 1. CDR3 length: 14 amino acids. The CDR3 here is CASSQLAGADTQYF. In DNA, the CDR3 is TGTGCCAGCTCACAACTAGCGGGGGCAGATACGCAGTATTTT. The complete variable domain, with remaining parts taken from reference TRBV18 and TRBJ2-3, reads NAGVMQNPRHLVRRRGQEARLRCSPMKGHSHVYWYRQLPEEGLKFMVYLQKENIIDESGMPKERFSAEFPKEGPSILRIQQVVRGDSAAYFCASSQLAGADTQYFGPGTRLTVL.

The V call is TRBV2, the J call TRBJ2-3; 9 bases are shared with TRBD1. J lost 6 bases, V lost 5 bases, and 6 bases had no gene match. Germline lookup yields CDR1 SNHLY and CDR2 FYNNEI. The CDR3 contains 14 residues. In DNA form, the CDR3 reads TGTGCCAGCAGTATACAGGGGGCAGAGGATACGCAGTATTTT. Amino acid sequence: CASSIQGAEDTQYF.

V usage is TRBV9 and J usage is TRBJ2-5, with TRBD2 matching over 10 bases. Germline CDR1 is SGDLS and CDR2 is YYNGEE. The CDR3 is 14 residues long. With 3 bases clipped from V and 3 bases from J, the junction kept 2 bases outside the gene matches. The CDR3 nucleotides read TGTGCCAGCAGCGGCGGACTAGCGGAAGAGACCCAGTACTTC. Translated, it gives CASSGGLAEETQYF.

The chain carries TRBV18 and TRBJ2-1, with 7 nucleotides matching TRBD1. V was clipped by 3 bases and J by 9 bases; unmatched bases: 5. Germline loops: CDR1 KGHSH, CDR2 LQKENI. This CDR3 is built from 13 residues. CDR3 sequence: CASSPGTVGEQFF. Written as DNA, the CDR3 is TGTGCCAGCTCACCGGGGACAGTCGGTGAGCAGTTCTTC.

The chain couples TRBV5-1 to TRBJ2-5, with 10 bases that match TRBD2. The CDR3 runs 16 residues. Germline V CDR1 and CDR2: SGHRS, YFSETQ. Unmatched junction bases numbered 4, after V lost 0 bases and J lost 2 bases. CDR3 protein: CASSLALLAGQETQYF. The CDR3 bases are TGCGCCAGCAGCTTGGCCCTACTAGCGGGGCAAGAGACCCAGTACTTC.

A few counts support this clone. The chain links TRBV9 to TRBJ2-1; D possibly corresponds to TRBD2 (6 bases). Germline V gene sequence: CDR1 SGDLS, CDR2 YYNGEE. V was clipped by 4 bases and J by 4 bases, with 15 bases between them. The CDR3 extends over 15 amino acids. Written as DNA, the CDR3 is TGTGCCAGCAGCCAGAGACTAGATGCTTACAATGAGCAGTTCTTC. Its translation: CASSQRLDAYNEQFF.

V is TRBV4-2 and J is TRBJ2-3; tentative D call: TRBD2 (6 bases). The CDR3 has 17 amino acids. Germline CDR1 reads LGHNA; CDR2 reads YNFKEQ. Trimming stripped 5 bases from V and 2 bases from J, with 20 bases between. Here the CDR3 reads CASSSSAGAGNTDTQYF. CDR3 bases: TGTGCCAGCAGCTCCTCAGCGGGTGCGGGGAACACAGATACGCAGTATTTT.

The V call is TRBV2, the J call TRBJ2-3, with TRBD2 matching 13 bases. This CDR3 contains 15 residues. V lost 4 bases to trimming and J lost 6 bases; unmatched junction nucleotides: 4. Germline V lookup: CDR1 SNHLY, CDR2 FYNNEI. DNA for the CDR3: TGTGCCAGCAGTGCACTAGCGGGAGGGCTTGATACGCAGTATTTT. Protein sequence: CASSALAGGLDTQYF.